This TCR beta chain emerged from a study of immune heterogeneity within non-small cell lung tumors. Background on the study: It was found that the tumors were 4 squamous cell carcinomas, under 13 non-squamous carcinomas and 1 not otherwise specified. Overall study findings and caveats: While identical dominant CDR3 beta clonotypes recurred across tumor sites within a patient, high-frequency clones unique to individual sites also appeared.

Note on this clonotype: The antigen remains undetermined.

The germline CDR1 and CDR2 sequences are LGHNT and FRNRAP. The CDR3 has 14 residues. Trimming removed 2 bases from V and 0 bases from J, with 5 bases in between. As template, the study used bulk tumor genomic DNA at 550 to 700 ng per sample. Primary tumors were biopsied several times each, far apart, intraoperatively. Curative operations were performed on patients who had untreated, newly diagnosed non-small cell lung cancer. Newly diagnosed non-small cell lung cancer patients undergoing curative-intent surgery served as donors. The authors amplified TCR beta CDR3 by multiplex PCR with 32 V and 13 J primers. TCRdb reanalysed the multiplex PCR reads using MiXCR and keeps one entry per CDR3 protein. In the table there are fewer than 25,000 distinct CDR3 sequences, under 30% of which are singletons.

The source is a man aged 35 to 55 with non-small cell lung cancer. The chain uses TRBV12-5 and TRBJ2-4; D gene ambiguous. The sample was lung tumor tissue. CDR3 bases: TGTGCTAGTGGTTTGTTGGTAGCCAAAAACATTCAGTACTTC. Protein: CASGLLVAKNIQYF.